Following are 27 T cell receptor beta chains from one sample sequenced in a study of blood T cell repertoires in COVID-19. Sequencing was performed with immunoSEQ multiplex PCR; in TCRdb, only in-frame clones are kept and a portion is missing. The repertoire holds some 150,000 clones, around 90% seen once, with about 1.6% in the top ten. The specimen sequenced was peripheral blood. The receptor source for this set is a woman aged 45-59 years with acute or convalescent COVID-19.

The V gene is TRBV20-1, the J gene TRBJ2-3; no reliable D call. The length of the CDR3 is 15 residues. Germline V lookup: CDR1 DFQATT, CDR2 SNEGSKA (reference sequence). V gave up 3 bases and J gave up 1 base, with 14 bases separating them. CDR3 residues: CSASGQNLGTDTQYF. Here the CDR3 DNA reads TGCAGTGCTAGTGGGCAGAACCTCGGCACAGATACGCAGTATTTT.

This chain connects TRBV3-1 (or the pseudogene TRBV3-2) to TRBJ1-2, with TRBD1 identical over 9 bases. The V segment lost 3 bases and the J segment 7 bases; nucleotides outside the gene matches: 6. From germline, CDR1 is LGHDT and CDR2 YNNKEL (reference sequence). The CDR3 is 14 residues long. This CDR3 is CASSQVQGASGYTF. The CDR3 DNA sequence: TGTGCCAGCAGCCAGGTACAGGGGGCCAGTGGCTACACCTTC.

In this sample, this clone turned up once. This sequence joins TRBV7-2 and TRBJ2-7; D might be TRBD2 (7 bases). The CDR3 covers 13 residues. Germline V CDR1 and CDR2: SGHTA, FQGNSA. The V end lost 8 bases, the J end lost 3 bases, and 14 bases lay between the germline ends. The CDR3: CASRQGRGYEQYF. The CDR3, as DNA: TGTGCCAGCCGCCAGGGGAGGGGCTACGAGCAGTACTTC.

CDR3 amino acids: CASSYMSGQGGYTF. The CDR3 DNA is TGTGCCAGCAGTTACATGTCAGGACAGGGTGGCTACACCTTC. The V and J genes are TRBV6-6 and TRBJ1-2, with 8 bases lining up with TRBD1. Germline-derived CDR1 and CDR2 are MNHNY and SVGAGI (reference sequence). The CDR3 extends over 14 amino acids. The V gene end was trimmed by 2 bases and the J gene end by 7 bases; junction bases not matched to a gene: 6.

This chain joins TRBV11-2 and TRBJ1-4; D call uncertain. The germline V gene encodes CDR1 SGHAT and CDR2 FQNNGV. The CDR3 contains 15 residues. The V and J ends lost 5 bases and 3 bases respectively, with 13 bases between them. The chain's CDR3 is CASSPELLANEKLFF. The DNA of the CDR3 is TGTGCCAGCAGCCCCGAGCTCTTGGCTAATGAAAAACTGTTTTTT.

In DNA form, the CDR3 reads TGTGCCATCAGTGAGTCTTTCGCGGGAGGGAACACCGGGGAGCTGTTTTTT. Amino acids: CAISESFAGGNTGELFF. V gene TRBV10-3 combines with J gene TRBJ2-2, with 8 positions matching TRBD2. The germline V gene encodes CDR1 ENHRY and CDR2 SYGVKD. Trimming took 0 bases from V and 1 from J; bases not matched to a gene: 4. CDR3 size: 17 residues.

The CDR3 nucleotides are TGTGCCAGCTCCTCGTTGGCGAATCGAGGCGAGCAGTACTTC. This codes for CASSSLANRGEQYF. V and J are TRBV18 and TRBJ2-7, with D hard to call. The CDR3 runs 14 residues. CDR1 and CDR2 from the germline V gene are KGHSH and LQKENI. V lost 6 bases and J 6 bases, leaving 18 bases between the germline ends.

CDR3 bases: TGTGCCAGCAGCTTAGCGCAAACAGGGTACACTGAAGCTTTCTTT. It yields the protein CASSLAQTGYTEAFF. The chain combines TRBV7-9 with TRBJ1-1, with a possible D match to TRBD1 (6 bases). The germline V and J ends were trimmed by 0 bases and 3 bases, with 11 bases remaining between them. The CDR3 extends over 15 amino acids. Germline V gene lookup returns CDR1 SEHNR and CDR2 FQNEAQ (reference sequence).

This chain connects TRBV7-9 to TRBJ1-4; no reliable D call. The CDR3 loop spans 14 amino acids. Trimming stripped 1 base from V and 7 bases from J, with 10 bases between. CDR1 and CDR2 (germline): SEHNR, FQNEAQ (reference sequence). In DNA, the CDR3 is TGTGCCAGCAGCTTAGACCCGGGGTTTGAAAAACTGTTTTTT. This sequence encodes CASSLDPGFEKLFF.

The chain recombines TRBV5-4 with TRBJ1-2, with 7 nucleotides matching TRBD1. Trimming cost V 4 bases and J 0 bases; bases outside gene matches: 6. The germline V gene encodes CDR1 SGHNT and CDR2 YYREEE (reference sequence). CDR3 size: 15 residues. The chain's CDR3 is CASSVRTGSNYGYTF. As DNA, the CDR3 is TGTGCCAGCAGCGTCAGGACAGGTTCTAACTATGGCTACACCTTC.

V and J are TRBV20-1 and TRBJ1-2; 8 bases agree with TRBD1. The CDR3 totals 11 residues. The trim removed 5 bases at V and 8 bases at J, leaving 4 bases unmatched. CDR1 and CDR2 (germline): DFQATT, SNEGSKA (reference sequence). For the CDR3, the DNA is TGCAGTGCTGCGGACAGGGAGGGCTACACCTTC. This codes for CSAADREGYTF.

J is TRBJ1-1 and V is TRBV7-3; TRBD1 matches at 7 bases. V lost 1 base to trimming and J lost 4 bases; unmatched junction nucleotides: 3. This CDR3 contains 14 residues. Germline CDR1 SGHTA, CDR2 FQGTGA. This chain's CDR3 is CASSLIPGGTEAFF. DNA of the CDR3: TGTGCCAGCAGCTTAATTCCAGGGGGCACTGAAGCTTTCTTT.

This clone showed up just a few times. J is TRBJ2-2 and V is TRBV12-3 or TRBV12-4; maybe TRBD2 (6 bases). The CDR3 is 13 residues long. The V and J ends lost 3 bases and 8 bases respectively, with 10 bases between them. CDR3 coding DNA: TGTGCCAGCAGTTTCGGGGGATTGGGGGAGCTGTTTTTT. This encodes CASSFGGLGELFF.

This chain uses TRBV19 with TRBJ2-1; 12 bases are shared with TRBD2. Germline CDR1 LNHDA, CDR2 SQIVND (reference sequence). The V gene end was trimmed by 7 bases and the J gene end by 9 bases; junction bases not matched to a gene: 7. CDR3 size: 14 residues. In nucleotides, the CDR3 is TGTGCCAGTATGTCTAGCGGGAGGGCCATTGAGCAGTTCTTC. As protein: CASMSSGRAIEQFF.

The chain links TRBV18 to TRBJ1-1; D is perhaps TRBD1 (5 bases). Trimming pared 3 bases from V and 2 bases from J, leaving 10 bases between. CDR1 and CDR2 from the germline V gene are KGHSH and LQKENI. The CDR3 is 14 residues long. The DNA for the CDR3 is TGTGCCAGCTCACCGGGCAGGGCAAACACTGAAGCTTTCTTT. Translated, it gives CASSPGRANTEAFF.

The V and J genes are TRBV6-2 or TRBV6-3 and TRBJ1-2; 8 bases align to TRBD1. The CDR3 consists of 15 residues. V was pared by 5 bases and J by 6 bases, with 11 bases of the junction left unmatched. Looked up from germline, CDR1 is MNHEY and CDR2 is SVGEGT. CDR3 coding DNA: TGTGCCAGCAGTCAACCGGGACAGGCCCCCGATGGCTACACCTTC. Translated, it gives CASSQPGQAPDGYTF.

V is TRBV18 and J is TRBJ2-7; TRBD2 agrees at 10 bases. V shed 3 bases, J shed 4 bases, and the junction held 3 bases outside the gene matches. The CDR3 extends over 14 amino acids. Germline-derived CDR1 and CDR2 are KGHSH and LQKENI. This CDR3 reads CASSPSGGSYEQYF. CDR3 nucleotide sequence: TGTGCCAGCTCACCTAGCGGGGGGAGTTACGAGCAGTACTTC.

This clone showed up just a few times. The rearrangement links TRBV5-1 to TRBJ1-2, with D hard to call. The CDR3 consists of 14 residues. Trimming removed 0 bases from V and 2 bases from J, with 8 bases in between. CDR1 SGHRS and CDR2 YFSETQ come from the germline V gene. The CDR3 spells CASSLVRRNYGYTF. The CDR3 region has the DNA TGCGCCAGCAGCTTGGTTCGGAGGAACTATGGCTACACCTTC.

This clone was picked up one time. The chain has TRBV5-1 and TRBJ1-1; D is possibly TRBD1 (6 bases). Trimming cost V 5 bases and J 4 bases, with 12 bases left between them. CDR3 length equals 13 residues. The germline V gene encodes CDR1 SGHRS and CDR2 YFSETQ. CDR3 amino acids: CASRFQGTTEAFF. Here the CDR3 DNA reads TGCGCCAGCAGGTTCCAGGGGACCACTGAAGCTTTCTTT. The full variable domain, in which reference TRBV5-1 and TRBJ1-1 provide the parts outside the CDR3, is KAGVTQTPRYLIKTRGQQVTLSCSPISGHRSVSWYQQTPGQGLQFLFEYFSETQRNKGNFPGRFSGRQFSNSRSEMNVSTLELGDSALYLCASRFQGTTEAFFGQGTRLTVV.

The chain uses TRBV11-2 and TRBJ1-1, with D possibly TRBD1 on 5 matching bases. The CDR3 extends over 14 amino acids. The germline CDR1 and CDR2 sequences are SGHAT and FQNNGV. V was pared by 0 bases and J by 7 bases, with 12 bases between. Here the CDR3 DNA reads TGTGCCAGCAGCTTAGATTACGGGGGAAATGAAGCTTTCTTT. As protein: CASSLDYGGNEAFF.

The V gene is TRBV19, the J gene TRBJ2-5, with D tentatively TRBD2 (5 bases). V was trimmed by 6 bases and J by 0 bases, leaving 8 bases between them. The CDR3 is 13 amino acids. Germline V gene sequence: CDR1 LNHDA, CDR2 SQIVND (reference sequence). CDR3: CASSKLDQETQYF. As DNA, the CDR3 is TGTGCCAGTAGCAAACTAGACCAAGAGACCCAGTACTTC.

In this sample, this clone turned up a few times. The genes are TRBV7-9 and TRBJ1-1, with 7 bases that match TRBD1. V gave up 5 bases and J gave up 4 bases; unmatched junction bases: 19. Germline V gives CDR1 SEHNR, CDR2 FQNEAQ (reference sequence). The CDR3 totals 18 residues. The CDR3 coding sequence is TGTGCCAGCAGCCCCCTTAGTGGTCGACAGGGCGGAAGCACTGAAGCTTTCTTT. This encodes CASSPLSGRQGGSTEAFF.

The count of this clone is one. The CDR3 here is CATSDASDTSTEAFF. The CDR3, as DNA: TGTGCCACCAGTGACGCTTCGGACACCTCCACTGAAGCTTTCTTT. This rearrangement joins TRBV24-1 to TRBJ1-1, with a weak D call TRBD1 (5 bases). In germline, CDR1 is KGHDR, CDR2 SFDVKD. The CDR3 is 15 amino acids. Trimming took 4 bases from V and 4 from J, leaving 15 bases between them.

This sequence joins TRBV11-2 and TRBJ2-7; possibly TRBD2 for D (6 bases). V lost 0 bases and J lost 5, with 11 bases in between. The CDR3 sequence is 14 residues long. CDR1 SGHAT and CDR2 FQNNGV come from the germline V gene. CDR3 in DNA: TGTGCCAGCAGCTTAGATTGGGGCGGGGACGAGCAGTACTTC. It encodes CASSLDWGGDEQYF.

This sequence joins TRBV30 and TRBJ1-1, with 7 bases matching TRBD1. In germline, CDR1 is GTSNPN, CDR2 SVGIG (reference sequence). The CDR3 has 13 amino acids. V was clipped by 0 bases and J by 7 bases; unmatched bases: 5. The CDR3 sequence is CAWSVQGGFEAFF. CDR3 nucleotides: TGTGCCTGGAGTGTACAAGGGGGCTTTGAAGCTTTCTTT.

This clone was seen a handful of times. The chain links TRBV6-2 or TRBV6-3 to TRBJ2-1; 7 bases match TRBD2. This CDR3 contains 17 residues. J lost 12 bases, V lost 5 bases, and 22 bases had no gene match. Germline CDR1 and CDR2: MNHEY and SVGEGT. The CDR3 DNA reads TGTGCCAGCAGTCCCCTGGGAGGGACCCGCCCCTCCTCGATGCAGTTCTTC. It yields the protein CASSPLGGTRPSSMQFF.

The chain combines TRBV29-1 with TRBJ1-2; TRBD1 matches 11 bases. Germline V CDR1 and CDR2: SQVTM, ANQGSEA. J lost 4 bases, V lost 6 bases, and 16 bases had no gene match. The CDR3 loop spans 17 amino acids. The CDR3 reads CSVTSGTGGKGGYGYTF. DNA for the CDR3: TGCAGCGTCACATCCGGGACAGGGGGAAAAGGTGGCTATGGCTACACCTTC.